Sequencing of this T cell receptor beta chain was carried out in a study of CD8 T cells in Susac syndrome. The study, taken as a whole, reports: As the study acknowledged, the number of individuals in its TCR sequencing and HLA analysis was relatively small.

This CDR3 comprises 15 residues. With 4 bases clipped from V and 7 bases from J, the junction kept 3 bases outside the gene matches. Germline V gives CDR1 KGHSH, CDR2 LQKENI. Points on this clonotype: Its matching antigen is unknown.

The study used treatment-naive patients who had stable or active relapsing-remitting disease as multiple sclerosis controls. Random hexamers were used to reverse transcribe roughly 0.45 to 1 ug of RNA. The TCR beta CDR3 was amplified by immunoSEQ multiplex PCR across 54 Vbeta, 13 Jbeta. TCRdb redid the calling of the immunoSEQ multiplex PCR reads with MiXCR, one entry per CDR3 protein. The sample holds some 120,000 distinct CDR3 sequences, about 95% seen once. This sequence joins TRBV18 and TRBJ2-1; TRBD2 agrees at 14 bases. The sequence came from a human donor with multiple sclerosis. Specimen: CD4+ T cells from PBMCs. The DNA of the CDR3 is TGTGCCAGCTCACTGGGACTAGCGGGGGTGAATGAGCAGTTCTTC. Its protein is CASSLGLAGVNEQFF.